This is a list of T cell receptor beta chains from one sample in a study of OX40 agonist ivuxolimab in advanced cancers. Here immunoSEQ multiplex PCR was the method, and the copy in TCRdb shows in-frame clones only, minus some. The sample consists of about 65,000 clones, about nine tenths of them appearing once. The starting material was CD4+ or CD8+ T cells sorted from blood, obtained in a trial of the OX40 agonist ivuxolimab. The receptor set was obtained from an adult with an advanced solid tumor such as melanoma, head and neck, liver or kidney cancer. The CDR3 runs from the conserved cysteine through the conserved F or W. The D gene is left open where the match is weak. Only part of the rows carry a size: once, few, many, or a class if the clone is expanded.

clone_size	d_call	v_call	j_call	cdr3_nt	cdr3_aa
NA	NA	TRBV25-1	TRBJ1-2	TGTGCCAGCAGTGGCAATATTGTGGGGGCCCAAGGCTACACCTTC	CASSGNIVGAQGYTF
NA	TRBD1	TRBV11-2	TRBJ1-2	TGTGCCAGCAGTCCCGGACAGGGCGGGCCCTCTAACTATGGCTACACCTTC	CASSPGQGGPSNYGYTF
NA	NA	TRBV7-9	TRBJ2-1	TGTGCCAGCAGCCTAGGGGAGGATACAACGCAGTTCTTC	CASSLGEDTTQFF
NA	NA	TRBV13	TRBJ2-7	TGTGCCAGCAGCTTTTTTGGGACCACGTCCTACGAGCAGTACTTC	CASSFFGTTSYEQYF
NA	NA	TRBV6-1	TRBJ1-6	TGTGCCAGCAGTCCGCTTCGGACCGGACCCCTCCACTTT	CASSPLRTGPLHF
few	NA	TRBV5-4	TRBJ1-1	TGTGCCAGCAGCCGGGGGGGGAGCACTGAAGCTTTCTTT	CASSRGGSTEAFF
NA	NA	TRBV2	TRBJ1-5	TGTGCCAGCAGTCCGGGAAACAATCAGCCCCAGCATTTT	CASSPGNNQPQHF
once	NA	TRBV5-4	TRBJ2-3	TGTGCCAGCAGCTTGCCCACAGGTCACACAGATACGCAGTATTTT	CASSLPTGHTDTQYF
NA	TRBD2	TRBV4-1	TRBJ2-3	TGCGCCAGCAGCCAAGGACTAGCGGGGGGCACAGATACGCAGTATTTT	CASSQGLAGGTDTQYF
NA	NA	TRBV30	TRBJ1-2	TGTGCCTGGAGTGTTGACCCTTATGGCTACACCTTC	CAWSVDPYGYTF
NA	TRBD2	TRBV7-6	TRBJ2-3	TGTGCCAGCAGCTTAACGGGCGAGCGGGGTCCGGGTACGCAGTATTTT	CASSLTGERGPGTQYF
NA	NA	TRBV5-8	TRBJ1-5	TGTGCCAGCAGCTTGTTAGGGCAGCCCCAGCATTTT	CASSLLGQPQHF
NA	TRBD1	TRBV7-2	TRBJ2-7	TGTGCCAGCAGCGGGGACAGGGGCTACGAGCAGTACTTC	CASSGDRGYEQYF
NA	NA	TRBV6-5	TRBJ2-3	TGTGCCAGCAGTTACGCTGACGGACGGTCGCAGTATTTT	CASSYADGRSQYF
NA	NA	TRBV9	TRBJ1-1	TGTGCCAGCAGCTCGGGACGGAGTGAAGCTTTCTTT	CASSSGRSEAFF
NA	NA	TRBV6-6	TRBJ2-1	TGTGCCAGCAGTTACTCCGGTTACAATGAGCAGTTCTTC	CASSYSGYNEQFF
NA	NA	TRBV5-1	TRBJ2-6	TGCGCCAGCAGCTTCGTCTCCAGGGGTAGCTCTGGGGCCAACGTCCTGACTTTC	CASSFVSRGSSGANVLTF
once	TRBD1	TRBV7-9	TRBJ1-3	TGTGCCAGCAGCTTAGTGGGACAGCCGCTAAGCTCTGGAAACACCATATATTTT	CASSLVGQPLSSGNTIYF
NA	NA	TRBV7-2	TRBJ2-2	TGTGCCAGCAGCTTAGCGACAGTCACGAACACCGGGGAGCTGTTTTTT	CASSLATVTNTGELFF
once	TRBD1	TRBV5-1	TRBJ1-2	TGCGCCAGCAGCTTAGGACAGGGAAGTAGCTATGGCTACACCTTC	CASSLGQGSSYGYTF
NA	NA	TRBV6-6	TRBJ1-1	TGTGCCAGCAGTGGGCGGAACACTGAAGCTTTCTTT	CASSGRNTEAFF
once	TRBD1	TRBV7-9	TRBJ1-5	TGTGCCAGCAGCATAACTCAGGGGGCTGGCAATCAGCCCCAGCATTTT	CASSITQGAGNQPQHF
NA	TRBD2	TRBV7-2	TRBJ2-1	TGTGCCAGCAGCTACCTAGCGGGGGGCGGATACAATGAGCAGTTCTTC	CASSYLAGGGYNEQFF
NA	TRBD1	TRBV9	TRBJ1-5	TGTGCCAGCAGCGTAGCAGGGGGTGATCAGCCCCAGCATTTT	CASSVAGGDQPQHF
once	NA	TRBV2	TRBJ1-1	TGTGCCAGCATCGGCAGCCCGCCCCTTGAAGCTTTCTTT	CASIGSPPLEAFF
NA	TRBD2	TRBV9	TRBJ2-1	TGTGCCAGCAGCTTGCTAGCGGGGGGGCCCAGTGAGCAGTTCTTC	CASSLLAGGPSEQFF
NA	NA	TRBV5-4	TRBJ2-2	TGTGCCAGCAGCTACGGCAGGGAATCCGGGGAGCTGTTTTTT	CASSYGRESGELFF
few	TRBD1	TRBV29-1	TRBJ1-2	TGCAGCGGGAGACAGGGAAATGGCTACACCTTC	CSGRQGNGYTF
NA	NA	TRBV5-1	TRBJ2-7	TGCGCCAGCAGCCCGCTCGGACCGTCATACGAGCAGTACTTC	CASSPLGPSYEQYF
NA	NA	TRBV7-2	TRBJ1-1	TGTGCCAGCAGCATACGGGACTTGGGGACTGAAGCTTTCTTT	CASSIRDLGTEAFF
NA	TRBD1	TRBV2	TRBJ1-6	TGTGCCAGCAGGGGACCCGGGACAGGGGCCTCACCCCTCCACTTT	CASRGPGTGASPLHF
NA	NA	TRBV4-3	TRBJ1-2	TGCGCCAGCAGCCAAGGGAGGGGGGTGGCGGGGTTCATGACCTTC	CASSQGRGVAGFMTF
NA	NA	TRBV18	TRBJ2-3	TGTGCCAGCTCACCCACAGGAGATACGCAGTATTTT	CASSPTGDTQYF